This T cell receptor beta chain was observed in a study of T cell responses to AZD1222 COVID-19 vaccine. The repertoire was sequenced with immunoSEQ multiplex PCR; TCRdb's copy has only in-frame clones and lacks some. The profile shows some 120,000 clones, about 85% of them singletons. Worth noting for this clone: The antigen is not known.

Overall study findings and caveats: Donors were largely white British and mainly female; clonal diversity was possibly underestimated.

V was trimmed by 2 bases and J by 0 bases, leaving 12 bases between them. CDR3 size: 16 residues. Germline assignment: CDR1 SGHVS and CDR2 FQNEAQ. The rearrangement joins TRBV7-8 to TRBJ2-3; no reliable D call. Sequencing used peripheral blood, obtained on day 0 of AZD1222 vaccination. The clonotype was recovered from an adult in good health. The CDR3: CASSLLMGSSTDTQYF. Written as DNA, the CDR3 is TGTGCCAGCAGCTTACTAATGGGGTCCAGCACAGATACGCAGTATTTT.